One and the same sample provided the 10 T cell receptor beta chains below, sequenced in a study of T-cell memory formation after mild COVID-19. TCRdb passed the 5' RACE reads through MiXCR, listing each CDR3 protein once. The top ten clones hold roughly 13% of a sample with about 400,000 distinct CDR3 sequences, around 22% of them seen once. Input material: PBMCs or a T cell subset sorted from them (not recorded which). The receptors shown here come from an adult woman who had mild COVID-19 (a few samples of this study predate the infection). Cell type and time point are not known.

The J gene is TRBJ2-1, the V gene TRBV18, with 7 bases fitting TRBD1. CDR3 length: 15 residues. Germline CDR1 is KGHSH and CDR2 is LQKENI. V dropped 4 bases and J dropped 6; count of bases not matched to a gene: 9. The chain's CDR3 is CASSQPGTAANEQFF. CDR3 bases: TGTGCCAGCTCACAGCCCGGGACAGCCGCCAATGAGCAGTTCTTC.

V and J are TRBV7-6 and TRBJ2-2, with TRBD2 as a possible D gene (5 bases). CDR1 and CDR2 from the germline V gene are SGHVS and FNYEAQ. The CDR3 totals 12 residues. V was cut by 5 bases and J by 8 bases, with 9 bases left in between. This CDR3 reads CASSKEGGELFF. The CDR3 DNA sequence: TGTGCCAGCAGCAAAGAGGGTGGGGAGCTGTTTTTT.

This clonotype was seen many times. The gene calls are TRBV20-1 and TRBJ2-1; D unclear. The CDR3 totals 14 residues. V was cut by 3 bases and J by 10 bases, with 19 bases left in between. Germline V lookup: CDR1 DFQATT, CDR2 SNEGSKA (reference sequence). CDR3 bases: TGCAGTGCTAGTGTACTCCTGGGGTCAGGCGAGCAGTTCTTC. Translation: CSASVLLGSGEQFF.

This chain uses TRBV18 with TRBJ2-3; D is undetermined. Germline V lookup: CDR1 KGHSH, CDR2 LQKENI. The CDR3 runs 14 residues. Trimming pared 0 bases from V and 2 bases from J, leaving 6 bases between. CDR3 sequence: CASSPPTNTDTQYF. CDR3 coding DNA: TGTGCCAGCTCACCACCAACTAACACAGATACGCAGTATTTT.

This clonotype came up a few times. This chain uses TRBV5-1 with TRBJ2-5, with TRBD2 matching over 9 bases. Trimming at V came to 2 bases and at J to 4 bases, leaving 3 bases not matched to a gene. This CDR3 spans 14 amino acids. CDR1 and CDR2 from the germline V gene are SGHRS and YFSETQ. CDR3 amino acids: CASSFSGGTETQYF. CDR3 bases: TGCGCCAGCAGCTTCAGCGGGGGGACAGAGACCCAGTACTTC.

Notes on this clonotype: Relative to the germline gene, one junction end is altered; a read error may explain this. The gene calls are TRBV9 and TRBJ2-1; D not resolved. CDR3 size: 14 residues. Germline V gives CDR1 SGDLS, CDR2 YYNGEE. CDR3 in DNA: TGTGCCAGCAGCGTAGTCCCCTCCCACAATGAGCAGTTCTTC. It encodes CASSVVPSHNEQFF.

This clonotype was counted only a few times. The chain carries TRBV12-3 or TRBV12-4 and TRBJ2-5; 9 bases line up with TRBD2. V was clipped by 3 bases and J by 3 bases; unmatched bases: 5. The CDR3 extends over 15 amino acids. CDR3 DNA: TGTGCCAGCAGTTTGCCAATAGCGGGGGAAGAGACCCAGTACTTC. Encoded protein: CASSLPIAGEETQYF.

The gene calls are TRBV6-5 and TRBJ1-1; D is unresolved. Trimming removed 7 bases at V and 1 base at J, with 4 bases between. This CDR3 has 11 residues. Germline-derived CDR1 and CDR2 are MNHEY and SVGAGI. The CDR3 DNA sequence: TGTGCCAGCAACGGGAACACTGAAGCTTTCTTT. The encoded protein is CASNGNTEAFF.

The V and J genes are TRBV5-1 and TRBJ1-6, with D tentatively TRBD1 (5 bases). Trimming removed 1 base at V and 3 bases at J, with 14 bases between. Germline-derived CDR1 and CDR2 are SGHRS and YFSETQ. The CDR3 spans 17 residues. CDR3 in DNA: TGCGCCAGCAGCTTGTTAACCCAGGGTATCTATAATTCACCCCTCCACTTT. Translating it yields CASSLLTQGIYNSPLHF.

The chain employs TRBV5-4 and TRBJ2-2; 10 bases are a match to TRBD2. This CDR3 is built from 17 residues. With V trimmed by 0 bases and J by 5 bases, 7 bases remained unmatched. Germline values: CDR1 SGHNT, CDR2 YYREEE (reference sequence). The CDR3 loop is CASSLAPLAGVTGELFF. The CDR3 bases are TGTGCCAGCAGCTTGGCACCGCTAGCGGGAGTAACCGGGGAGCTGTTTTTT.